Below are 26 T cell receptor beta chains sequenced from a single sample in a study of T cells after yellow fever vaccination (dated by TCRdb to between 2017 and 2020). Library prep was done by 5' RACE. This sample was sequenced with an Illumina HiSeq 2500. TCRdb reanalyzed the raw reads on its own, using fastp at Q25 for trimming and MiXCR for clone calling, and kept in-frame beta chains. CDR3 protein sequences are deduplicated, and each keeps its most common genes and DNA. Recorded for this sample are roughly 170,000 distinct CDR3 sequences; approximately 6.2% of them occurred a single time. The ten largest clones add up to just under 3% of the sample. The sample's treatment or condition label is to be understood as: live attenuated yellow fever vaccine strain. This specimen consisted of CD4+ T cells sorted from PBMCs, obtained on the day of the first yellow fever vaccination. The receptors were gathered from a man younger than 30 who received the YFV17D yellow fever vaccine.

This chain uses TRBV16 with TRBJ1-3; D gene uncertain. CDR1 and CDR2 from the germline V gene are KGHSY and FQNENV. The CDR3 length is 15 residues. V was shortened by 4 bases and J by 2 bases, with 12 bases between the two germline ends. The CDR3 DNA sequence: TGTGCCAGCAGCCTGAACCAAGGGACTGGAAACACCATATATTTT. Translation: CASSLNQGTGNTIYF.

This clonotype was seen at least ten times. The CDR3 loop reads CASSLWGNYGYTF. CDR3 nucleotide sequence: TGTGCCAGCAGTTTGTGGGGGAACTATGGCTACACCTTC. The gene calls are TRBV12-3 or TRBV12-4 and TRBJ1-2; perhaps TRBD1 as D (5 bases). Between the trimmed V and J ends, which lost 3 bases and 2 bases, there was a span of 7 bases. The CDR3 contains 13 residues.

The chain has TRBV11-2 and TRBJ2-6; tentatively, D is TRBD1 (6 bases). Trimming left V 2 bases short and J 0 bases short, with 17 bases between. The CDR3 is made up of 19 amino acids. CDR1 is SGHAT, CDR2 FQNNGV, per germline. CDR3 protein: CASSLLDSNPYSGANVLTF. The DNA of the CDR3 is TGTGCCAGCAGCTTATTGGACAGCAACCCTTACTCTGGGGCCAACGTCCTGACTTTC.

The chain is built from TRBV7-9 and TRBJ2-1; weak D call: TRBD2 (5 bases). Trimming removed 5 bases from V and 5 bases from J, with 22 bases in between. Germline CDR1 is SEHNR and CDR2 is FQNEAQ (reference sequence). The CDR3 length is 17 residues. CDR3 protein: CASSGPTRDEWNNEQFF. In DNA, the CDR3 is TGTGCCAGCAGCGGACCGACACGGGATGAGTGGAACAATGAGCAGTTCTTC. The full variable domain, completed using reference TRBV7-9 and TRBJ2-1, is DTGVSQNPRHKITKRGQNVTFRCDPISEHNRLYWYRQTLGQGPEFLTYFQNEAQLEKSRLLSDRFSAERPKGSFSTLEIQRTEQGDSAMYLCASSGPTRDEWNNEQFFGPGTRLTVL.

In its sample, this clonotype was seen many times. The chain has TRBV20-1 and TRBJ1-5, with D unclear. The ends were cut back, 3 bases at V and 1 base at J, with 4 bases in the middle. Per the germline V gene, CDR1 is DFQATT and CDR2 is SNEGSKA (reference sequence). The CDR3 loop spans 12 amino acids. The CDR3 coding sequence is TGCAGTGCTAGTGGGAGCAATCAGCCCCAGCATTTT. Encoded protein: CSASGSNQPQHF.

This clonotype was detected many times. This rearrangement joins TRBV5-1 to TRBJ1-4, with D uncertain. Trimming took off 0 bases at V and 0 bases at J, with 12 bases between the two ends. The CDR3 runs to 17 residues. Germline lookup yields CDR1 SGHRS and CDR2 YFSETQ. CDR3 DNA: TGCGCCAGCAGCTTGGGATTGCAGGAGCCAACTAATGAAAAACTGTTTTTT. This encodes CASSLGLQEPTNEKLFF.

This clonotype was found a few times. The rearrangement links TRBV5-4 to TRBJ2-1; TRBD2 aligns across 8 bases. V shed 4 bases, J shed 2 bases, and the junction held 8 bases outside the gene matches. In germline, CDR1 is SGHNT, CDR2 YYREEE (reference sequence). The CDR3 spans 16 residues. The CDR3 spells CASSPSGGFPYNEQFF. The CDR3 DNA reads as TGTGCCAGCAGCCCAAGCGGGGGTTTCCCCTACAATGAGCAGTTCTTC.

This clonotype was recorded at least ten times. The chain uses TRBV7-9 and TRBJ1-1; no definite D call. The V gene's germline CDR1 is SEHNR and CDR2 FQNEAQ (reference sequence). The CDR3 extends over 12 amino acids. Trimming took 3 bases from V and 2 from J, leaving 4 bases between them. The CDR3 region is CASSFSNTEAFF. The CDR3 DNA sequence: TGTGCCAGCAGCTTCTCTAACACTGAAGCTTTCTTT.

V is TRBV19 and J is TRBJ2-5, with TRBD2 matching over 10 bases. With V trimmed by 10 bases and J by 2 bases, 4 bases remained unmatched. Germline values: CDR1 LNHDA, CDR2 SQIVND (reference sequence). The CDR3 covers 13 residues. CDR3: CATGTSAQETQYF. The CDR3 nucleotides are TGTGCCACCGGGACTAGCGCACAAGAGACCCAGTACTTC.

This clonotype was picked up a small number of times. This chain uses TRBV20-1 with TRBJ1-3; no clear D. V was clipped by 3 bases and J by 1 base, with 7 bases between them. CDR1 is DFQATT, CDR2 SNEGSKA, per germline (reference sequence). The CDR3 runs to 13 residues. CDR3 DNA sequence: TGCAGTGCTAGTGGTGGTTCTGGAAACACCATATATTTT. Encoded protein: CSASGGSGNTIYF.

This clonotype came up a few times. The rearrangement uses TRBV5-1 and TRBJ2-3; a possible D gene is TRBD2 (7 bases). CDR3 length equals 13 residues. Trimming removed 4 bases at V and 5 bases at J, with 11 bases between. Germline V gene data show CDR1 as SGHRS and CDR2 as YFSETQ. CDR3: CASSGGAQDTQYF. CDR3 coding DNA: TGCGCCAGCAGCGGGGGGGCCCAAGATACGCAGTATTTT.

There are many counts of this clonotype. The chain carries TRBV10-2 and TRBJ1-5; a possible D gene is TRBD1 (5 bases). This CDR3 spans 12 amino acids. CDR1 is WSHSY and CDR2 is SAAADI in the germline V gene. The chain's CDR3 is CATRQLNQPQHF. CDR3 nucleotide sequence: TGCGCAACCCGACAGTTGAATCAGCCCCAGCATTTT.

This clonotype has a count of ten or more. This rearrangement joins TRBV7-2 to TRBJ1-2; unclear D gene. Germline V gene sequence: CDR1 SGHTA, CDR2 FQGNSA. V shed 7 bases and J shed 3 bases, with 15 bases lying between them. CDR3 length equals 14 residues. CDR3 sequence reads: CASTPGREHYGYTF. CDR3 sequence (DNA): TGTGCCAGCACCCCCGGACGGGAGCACTATGGCTACACCTTC.

This clonotype came up a few times. This chain links TRBV11-2 with TRBJ2-7; either TRBD1 or TRBD2 may supply D (5 bases each). Germline-derived CDR1 and CDR2 are SGHAT and FQNNGV. Trimming took 1 base from V and 6 from J, leaving 10 bases between them. The CDR3 sequence is 13 residues long. DNA of the CDR3: TGTGCCAGCAGCTTAGGATCGGGGCTCGAGCAGTACGTC. As protein: CASSLGSGLEQYV.

There are many counts of this clonotype. The chain recombines TRBV5-6 with TRBJ2-3, with TRBD1 matching over 8 bases. Per germline, CDR1 SGHDT and CDR2 YYEEEE. CDR3 length: 14 residues. The junction had 5 bases not matched to a gene; V was cut back by 0 bases and J by 8 bases. In DNA form, the CDR3 reads TGTGCCAGCAGCTTGGGGACAGGGTACAGTACGCAGTATTTT. Its protein is CASSLGTGYSTQYF.

CDR3 protein: CASTGTSAETQYF. The CDR3 nucleotides are TGTGCCAGCACCGGGACTAGCGCGGAGACCCAGTACTTC. This chain joins TRBV11-2 and TRBJ2-5; 10 bases agree with TRBD2. Trimming at V came to 7 bases and at J to 5 bases, leaving 4 bases not matched to a gene. From germline, CDR1 is SGHAT and CDR2 FQNNGV. The CDR3 is 13 amino acids.

This clonotype appeared a few times. The genes are TRBV20-1 and TRBJ2-7; 8 bases line up with TRBD1. CDR3 length: 15 residues. Losses at the gene ends were 2 bases for V and 2 bases for J; bases not matched to a gene: 8. Looked up from germline, CDR1 is DFQATT and CDR2 is SNEGSKA (reference sequence). The CDR3, as DNA: TGCAGTGCTAGAATTCCCGGGACAGGCCCCTACGAGCAGTACTTC. As protein: CSARIPGTGPYEQYF.

This clonotype was seen only a few times. V is TRBV5-4 and J is TRBJ1-3; 7 bases line up with TRBD1. The germline V gene encodes CDR1 SGHNT and CDR2 YYREEE (reference sequence). The trim removed 4 bases at V and 6 bases at J, leaving 10 bases unmatched. The CDR3 runs to 15 residues. The CDR3 DNA reads as TGTGCCAGCAGCCGTACCGGGACAGTGACAAACACCATATATTTT. It specifies CASSRTGTVTNTIYF.

This clonotype was recorded a few times. The chain recombines TRBV11-3 with TRBJ2-3; 11 bases are a match to TRBD2. The CDR3 has 15 amino acids. Germline values: CDR1 SGHNT, CDR2 YENEEA. V lost 4 bases to trimming and J lost 4 bases; unmatched junction nucleotides: 4. The CDR3 sequence: CASSSQTSGADTQYF. The CDR3 DNA is TGTGCCAGCAGCTCCCAGACTAGCGGGGCAGATACGCAGTATTTT.

This clonotype was detected a few times. The rearrangement uses TRBV4-3 and TRBJ2-2; D may match TRBD1 or TRBD2 (6 bases each). Looked up from germline, CDR1 is LGHNA and CDR2 is YSLEER. The CDR3 runs to 17 residues. The germline V and J ends were trimmed by 0 bases and 8 bases, with 19 bases remaining between them. The CDR3 loop reads CASSQDWGAGVPGELFF. CDR3 nucleotides: TGCGCCAGCAGCCAAGATTGGGGGGCCGGGGTTCCTGGGGAGCTGTTTTTT.

This clonotype was seen at least ten times. V gene TRBV5-6 combines with J gene TRBJ2-1; the D is unclear. This CDR3 region has 14 residues. CDR1 and CDR2 from the germline V gene are SGHDT and YYEEEE. V was clipped by 6 bases and J by 2 bases, with 12 bases between them. The CDR3 DNA sequence: TGTGCCAGCACCTACGGCCCGGCCTACAATGAGCAGTTCTTC. Protein sequence: CASTYGPAYNEQFF.

This clonotype was found many times. CDR3 sequence (DNA): TGTGCCAGCAGCTTGGGCAGGGGCGGCTACACCTTC. The encoded protein is CASSLGRGGYTF. The chain uses TRBV7-9 and TRBJ1-2, with D tentatively TRBD1 (6 bases). This CDR3 spans 12 amino acids. The V gene's germline CDR1 is SEHNR and CDR2 FQNEAQ (reference sequence). The ends were cut back, 3 bases at V and 8 bases at J, with 10 bases in the middle.

This clonotype was picked up many times. A much larger clone is a single base away; this may be a read error. The chain employs TRBV7-2 and TRBJ2-3, with D unresolved. With 2 bases removed from V and 3 bases from J, the gap between germline ends came to 3 bases. This CDR3 contains 12 residues. Germline loops: CDR1 SGHTA, CDR2 FQGNSA. The CDR3: CASSLRTDTQYF. CDR3 bases: TGTGCCAGCAGCTTAAGGACAGATACGCAGTATTTT.

A note on this clonotype: This may be a read error, as it is one base from a much larger clone. J is TRBJ2-7 and V is TRBV10-1; 12 bases fit TRBD2. From germline, CDR1 is WNHNN and CDR2 SYGVQD (reference sequence). The CDR3 spans 14 residues. The trim removed 6 bases at V and 2 bases at J, leaving 2 bases unmatched. The CDR3 spells CASSASGGAYEQYF. DNA for the CDR3: TGCGCCAGCAGCGCTAGCGGGGGGGCCTACGAGCAGTACTTC.

This clonotype was recorded many times. The chain carries TRBV27 and TRBJ1-4, with D possibly being TRBD1 (5 bases). Looked up from germline, CDR1 is MNHEY and CDR2 is SMNVEV (reference sequence). The ends were cut back, 2 bases at V and 4 bases at J, with 11 bases in the middle. This CDR3 contains 15 residues. CDR3 bases: TGTGCCAGCAGTTTACGGGACGAGTTTAATGAAAAACTGTTTTTT. Amino acid sequence: CASSLRDEFNEKLFF.

This clonotype has more than one count but fewer than ten. V gene TRBV7-2 combines with J gene TRBJ1-4, with TRBD1 identical over 10 bases. CDR3 length: 15 amino acids. The J segment lost 10 bases and the V segment lost 5 bases, leaving 10 bases of the junction unmatched. From germline, CDR1 is SGHTA and CDR2 FQGNSA. The CDR3 loop is CASSPPGTGVGKLFF. CDR3 in DNA: TGTGCCAGCAGCCCCCCGGGGACAGGGGTGGGAAAACTGTTTTTT.